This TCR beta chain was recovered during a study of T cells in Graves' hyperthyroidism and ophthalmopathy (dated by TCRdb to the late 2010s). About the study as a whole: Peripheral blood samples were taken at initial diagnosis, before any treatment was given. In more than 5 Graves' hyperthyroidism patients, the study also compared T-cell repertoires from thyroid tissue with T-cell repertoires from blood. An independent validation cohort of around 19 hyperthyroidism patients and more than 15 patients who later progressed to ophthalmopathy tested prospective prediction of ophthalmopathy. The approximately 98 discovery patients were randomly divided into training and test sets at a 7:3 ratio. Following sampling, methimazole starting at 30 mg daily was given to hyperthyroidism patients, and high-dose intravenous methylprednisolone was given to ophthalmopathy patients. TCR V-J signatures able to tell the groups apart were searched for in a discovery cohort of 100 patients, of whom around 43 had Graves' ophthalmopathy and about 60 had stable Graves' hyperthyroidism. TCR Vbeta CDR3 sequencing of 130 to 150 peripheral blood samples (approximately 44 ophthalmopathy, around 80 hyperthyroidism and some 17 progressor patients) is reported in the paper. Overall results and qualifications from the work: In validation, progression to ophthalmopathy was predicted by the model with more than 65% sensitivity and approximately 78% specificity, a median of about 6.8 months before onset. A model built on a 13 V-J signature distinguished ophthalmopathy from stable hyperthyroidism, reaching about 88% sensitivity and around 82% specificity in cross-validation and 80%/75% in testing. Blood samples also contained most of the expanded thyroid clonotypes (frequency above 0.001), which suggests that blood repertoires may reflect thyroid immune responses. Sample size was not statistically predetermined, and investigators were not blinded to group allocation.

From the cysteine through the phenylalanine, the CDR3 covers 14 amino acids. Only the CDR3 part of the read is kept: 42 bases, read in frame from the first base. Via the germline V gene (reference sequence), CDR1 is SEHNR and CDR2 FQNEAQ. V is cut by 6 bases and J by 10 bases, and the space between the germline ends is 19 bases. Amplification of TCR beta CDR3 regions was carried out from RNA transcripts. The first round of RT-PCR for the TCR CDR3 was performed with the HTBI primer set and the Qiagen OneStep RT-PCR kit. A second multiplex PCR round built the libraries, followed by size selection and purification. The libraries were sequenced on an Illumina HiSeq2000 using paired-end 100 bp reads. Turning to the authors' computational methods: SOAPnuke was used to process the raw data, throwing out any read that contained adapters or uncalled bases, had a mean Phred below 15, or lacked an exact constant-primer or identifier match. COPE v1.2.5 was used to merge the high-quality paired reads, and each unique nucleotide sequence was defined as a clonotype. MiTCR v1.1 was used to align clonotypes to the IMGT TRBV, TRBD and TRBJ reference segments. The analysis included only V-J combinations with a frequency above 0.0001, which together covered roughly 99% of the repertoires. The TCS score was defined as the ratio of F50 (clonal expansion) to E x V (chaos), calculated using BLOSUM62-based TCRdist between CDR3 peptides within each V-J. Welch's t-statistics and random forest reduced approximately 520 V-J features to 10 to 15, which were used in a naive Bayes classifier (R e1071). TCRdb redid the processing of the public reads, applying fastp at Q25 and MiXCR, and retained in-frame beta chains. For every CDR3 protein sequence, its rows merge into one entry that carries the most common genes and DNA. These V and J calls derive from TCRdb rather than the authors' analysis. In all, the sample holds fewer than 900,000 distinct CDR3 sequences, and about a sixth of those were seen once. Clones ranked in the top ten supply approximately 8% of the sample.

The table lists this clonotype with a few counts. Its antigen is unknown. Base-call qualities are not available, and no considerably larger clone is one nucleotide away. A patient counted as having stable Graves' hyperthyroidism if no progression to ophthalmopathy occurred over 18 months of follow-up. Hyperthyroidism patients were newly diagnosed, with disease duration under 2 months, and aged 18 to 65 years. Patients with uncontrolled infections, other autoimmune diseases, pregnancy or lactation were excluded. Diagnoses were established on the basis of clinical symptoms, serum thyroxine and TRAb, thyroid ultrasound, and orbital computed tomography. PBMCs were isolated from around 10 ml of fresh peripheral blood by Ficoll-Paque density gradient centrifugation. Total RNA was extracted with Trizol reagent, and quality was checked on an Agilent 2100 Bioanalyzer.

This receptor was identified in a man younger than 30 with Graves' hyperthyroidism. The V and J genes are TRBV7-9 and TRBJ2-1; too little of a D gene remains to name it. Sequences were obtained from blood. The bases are TGTGCCAGCAGTCGGGCTGCAAGAGGTCAGGAGCAGTTCTTC. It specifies CASSRAARGQEQFF.